This TCR beta chain derives from a study of T-cell memory formation after mild COVID-19 (dated by TCRdb to the early 2020s). In terms of the full investigation: TCR sequence clusters from the two donors were largely donor specific. In a couple of donors, T-cell clones that expanded and contracted after mild COVID-19 were tracked by sequencing TCRalpha and TCRbeta repertoires over time. The cohort was made up of two young adult volunteers, one female and one male, who were previously healthy.

PBMCs were isolated by Ficoll-Paque density gradient centrifugation. The germline V and J ends show losses of 1 base and 3 bases respectively, and no gene match explains 3 bases of the junction. Inclusive of the bounding cysteine and phenylalanine, the CDR3 is 15 residues long. The entry retains the CDR3 DNA only, 45 bases that are in frame from base 1. The investigation overall reported the following: The detection of some responding clones in pre-infection memory suggests that pre-existing cross-reactive memory T cells joined the SARS-CoV-2 response. SARS-CoV-2 specificity was not confirmed for the second-wave clones peaking on day 37. The study covered only a couple of mild cases, and larger cohorts including severe cases with pre-infection samples were considered necessary. From day 15 to 85, contracting clones showed balanced CD4/CD8 phenotypes, whereas a second wave of clones that expanded from day 15 to 37 leaned towards CD4+. Contracting CD4+ clones were located mainly in the CM and EM memory subsets, whereas CD8+ clones were found to be enriched in EMRA.

There are a few counts of this clonotype. The target of this receptor is not known. There are no base qualities to consult, and no much larger clone falls within one base. TCRdb lists the instrument as Illumina NovaSeq 6000. Using 5'RACE with constant-segment primers, TCRalpha and TCRbeta cDNA libraries were constructed, with sample barcodes and unique molecular identifiers added in the process. Trizol reagent was used to extract RNA from every sample. Libraries were amplified in two PCR steps, with a second sample barcode and Illumina TruSeq adapters added in the second step. The libraries were sequenced on an Illumina NovaSeq using 2 x 150 bp paired-end reads. The published analysis was carried out like this. Reads were demultiplexed and collapsed into UMI-guided consensus sequences with migec v1.2.7. Using mixcr v2.1.11, the UMI consensuses were aligned to TRA and TRB V and J templates and assembled into clonotypes. Clonotypes were classified as expanded or contracted when called significant by both edgeR and NoisET, with noise models trained on biological replicates. For edgeR calls, the thresholds were a false discovery rate-adjusted p below 0.01 and a log2 fold-change of 1. As an exploratory analysis of dynamics, PCA with hierarchical clustering was applied to max-normalized trajectories of the 1000 most abundant clonotypes. Each responding clone was given a CD4 or CD8 phenotype based on the CD4+ and CD8+ repertoires, which had been sequenced separately. Through fastp at Q25 and MiXCR, TCRdb rebuilt clones from the public reads, retaining in-frame beta chains. CDR3 protein duplicates are merged, each entry listing the most common genes and DNA. The V and J calls were not made by the authors but by TCRdb's processing. For this sample there are 160,000 or so distinct CDR3 sequences; around 30% appear just once. Together, the top ten hold approximately 12% of the sample.

The chain links TRBV12-3 or TRBV12-4 with TRBJ1-2; 9 of the junction bases match TRBD1. Material for sequencing was PBMCs or a T cell subset sorted from them (not recorded which). The sequence came from an adult woman who had mild COVID-19 (a few samples of this study predate the infection). The sample titles of this study are shuffled in the database, so cell type and time point are left out; the donor was told from shared clones. The CDR3 corresponds to CASSLEGTGHYGYTF. The DNA sequence reads TGTGCCAGCAGTTTAGAGGGGACAGGGCACTATGGCTACACCTTC.